This T cell receptor beta chain was observed in a study of T cell repertoires in cytomegalovirus infection. Overall study: In the study, CMV epitopes included recently identified HLA-C-restricted and well-studied HLA-B-restricted ones. Public TCR beta signatures provided an indication of both CMV infection and a matching HLA type.

Study results and limitations: Ex vivo, HLA-C-restricted CMV-specific TCR beta clonotypes prevailed over the rest of the response. People with CMV and the relevant HLA were identified by cumulative public TCR beta family frequency.

Using its own MiXCR run on the reads, TCRdb lists one record per CDR3 protein. The sample shows roughly 150,000 distinct CDR3 sequences, about 32% of them seen only once. This clonotype occurred many times. Its antigen is still unknown. Germline CDR1 is MNHNS and CDR2 is SASEGT. V gave up 1 base and J gave up 0 bases, with 7 bases separating them. CDR3 length: 15 residues. This chain uses TRBV6-1 with TRBJ2-1; unclear D gene. This specimen consisted of CD8+ T cells from cultured PBMCs, obtained from culture after CMV antigen stimulation. This TCR was recovered from a human donor in good health (CMV status not recorded). Some clones in this sample may be carry-over from other donors' samples. Here the CDR3 reads CASSEEGASYNEQFF. The CDR3 nucleotides read TGTGCCAGCAGTGAAGAGGGCGCCTCCTACAATGAGCAGTTCTTC.